This T cell receptor (beta chain) was found in a study of CD8 T cells in Susac syndrome. Comments on this clonotype: What it binds is not known.

Study-level points and caveats: By the study's own acknowledgment, its TCR sequencing and HLA analysis included relatively few individuals.

Reverse transcription of 0.5 to 1 ug RNA was performed with random hexamers. Across 54 Vbeta and 13 Jbeta, immunoSEQ multiplex PCR amplified TCR beta CDR3. TCRdb reprocessed the immunoSEQ multiplex PCR reads via MiXCR and lists one record per CDR3 protein. The sample carries about 210,000 distinct CDR3 sequences, under 95% recorded once. Matched for age and sex, the controls were healthy donors. TEMRA cells were enriched by FACS, while CD8+ and CD4+ T cells were obtained through a negative isolation that was performed magnetically. This CDR3 is built from 14 residues. V was clipped by 6 bases and J by 5 bases; unmatched bases: 5. The germline gives CDR1 LNHDA, CDR2 SQIVND (reference sequence).

The TCR originated in a human donor in good health. The sample comprised CD4+ T cells from PBMCs. V usage is TRBV19 and J usage is TRBJ2-3; 10 nucleotides align to TRBD2. The CDR3: CASRPSGGGDTQYF. CDR3 nucleotide sequence: TGTGCCAGTAGGCCTAGCGGGGGTGGAGATACGCAGTATTTT.